This TCR beta chain was captured by sequencing in a study of follicular helper T cells after annual influenza vaccination. The repertoire was sequenced with immunoSEQ multiplex PCR; TCRdb's copy has only in-frame clones and lacks some. The sample contains about 9,400 clones, roughly 85% of which appear only once. Time point: 2015-2016 season, pre-vaccination. This clone was recorded only once. Its antigen is currently unknown. Study-level points and caveats: ICOS+CD38+ cTfh clonality change tracked circulating plasmablast frequency change.

The sequencing here drew on CXCR5+ CD38- circulating T follicular helper cells from blood, taken on the day of influenza vaccination. The sample's subset: circulating Tfh, non-naive CD4+CXCR5+PD-1+ (ICOS+CD38+ or ICOS-CD38-). The TCR was taken from an adult who received the influenza vaccine.

DNA for the CDR3: TGTGCCAGCAGGACTTTAGCGGGAGATGTAGGCGGGGAGCTGTTTTTT. As protein: CASRTLAGDVGGELFF. The rearrangement joins TRBV28 to TRBJ2-2; 9 bases align to TRBD2. In germline, CDR1 is MDHEN, CDR2 SYDVKM. V dropped 6 bases and J dropped 7; count of bases not matched to a gene: 12. The CDR3 runs 16 residues.